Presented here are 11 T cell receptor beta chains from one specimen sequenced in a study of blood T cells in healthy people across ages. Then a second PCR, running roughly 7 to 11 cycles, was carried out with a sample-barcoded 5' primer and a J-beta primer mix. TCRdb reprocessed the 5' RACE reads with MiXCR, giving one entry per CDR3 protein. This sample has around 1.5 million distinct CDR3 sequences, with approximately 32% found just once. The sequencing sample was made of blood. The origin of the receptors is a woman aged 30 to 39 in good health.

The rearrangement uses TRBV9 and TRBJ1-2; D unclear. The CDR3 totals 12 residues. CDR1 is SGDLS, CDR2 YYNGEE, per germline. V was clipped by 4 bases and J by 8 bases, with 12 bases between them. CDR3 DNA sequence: TGTGCCAGCAGCCCAATGGTTCTCGGCTACACCTTC. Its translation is CASSPMVLGYTF.

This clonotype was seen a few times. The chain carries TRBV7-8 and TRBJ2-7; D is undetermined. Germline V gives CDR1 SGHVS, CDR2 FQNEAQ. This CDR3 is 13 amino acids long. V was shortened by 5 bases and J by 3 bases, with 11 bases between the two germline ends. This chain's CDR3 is CASSLDTYYEQYF. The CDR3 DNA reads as TGTGCCAGCAGCCTAGACACCTACTACGAGCAGTACTTC.

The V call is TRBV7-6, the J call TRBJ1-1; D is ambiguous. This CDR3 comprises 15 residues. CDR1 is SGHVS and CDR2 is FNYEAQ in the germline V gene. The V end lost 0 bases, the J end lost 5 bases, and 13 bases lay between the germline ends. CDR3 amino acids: CASSLATDAGTEAFF. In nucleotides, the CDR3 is TGTGCCAGCAGCTTAGCAACGGACGCGGGGACTGAAGCTTTCTTT.

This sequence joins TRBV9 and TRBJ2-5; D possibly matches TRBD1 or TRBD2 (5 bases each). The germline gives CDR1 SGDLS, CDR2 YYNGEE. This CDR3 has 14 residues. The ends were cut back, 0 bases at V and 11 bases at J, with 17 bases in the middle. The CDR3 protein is CASSVGQGPWEQYF. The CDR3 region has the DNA TGTGCCAGCAGCGTAGGTCAGGGCCCCTGGGAGCAGTACTTC.

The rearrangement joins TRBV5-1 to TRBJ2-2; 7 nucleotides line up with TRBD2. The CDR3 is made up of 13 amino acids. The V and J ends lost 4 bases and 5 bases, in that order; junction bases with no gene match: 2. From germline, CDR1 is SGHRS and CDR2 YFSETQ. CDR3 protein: CASSGAGTGELFF. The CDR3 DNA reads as TGCGCCAGCAGCGGAGCGGGAACCGGGGAGCTGTTTTTT.

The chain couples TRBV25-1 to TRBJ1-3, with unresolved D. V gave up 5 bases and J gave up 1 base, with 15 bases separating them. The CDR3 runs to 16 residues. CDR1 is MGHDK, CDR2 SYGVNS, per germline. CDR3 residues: CASSQGRGLSGNTIYF. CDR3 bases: TGTGCCAGCAGTCAAGGGAGAGGATTATCTGGAAACACCATATATTTT.

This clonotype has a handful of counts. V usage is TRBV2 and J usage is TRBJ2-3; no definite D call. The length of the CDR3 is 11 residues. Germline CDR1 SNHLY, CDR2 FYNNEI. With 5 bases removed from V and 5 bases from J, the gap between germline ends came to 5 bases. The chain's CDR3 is CASSWQDTQYF. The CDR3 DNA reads TGTGCCAGCAGTTGGCAAGATACGCAGTATTTT.

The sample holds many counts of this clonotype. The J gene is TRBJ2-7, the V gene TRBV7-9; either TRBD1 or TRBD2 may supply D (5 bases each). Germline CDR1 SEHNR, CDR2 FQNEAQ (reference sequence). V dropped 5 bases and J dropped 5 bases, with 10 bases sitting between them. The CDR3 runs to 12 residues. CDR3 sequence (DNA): TGTGCCAGCAGCCGAGGGGCCCACGAGCAGTACTTC. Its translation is CASSRGAHEQYF.

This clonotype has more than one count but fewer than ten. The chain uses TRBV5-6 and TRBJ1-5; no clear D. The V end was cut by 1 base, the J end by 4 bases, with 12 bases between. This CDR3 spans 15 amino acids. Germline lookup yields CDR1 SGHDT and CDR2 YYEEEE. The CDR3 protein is CASSLTGLGNQPQHF. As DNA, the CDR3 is TGTGCCAGCAGCTTGACCGGACTTGGGAATCAGCCCCAGCATTTT.

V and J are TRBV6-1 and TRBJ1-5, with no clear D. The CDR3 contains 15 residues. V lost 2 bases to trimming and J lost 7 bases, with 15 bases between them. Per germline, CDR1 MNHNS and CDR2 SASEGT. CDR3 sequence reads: CASSESIGLGQPQHF. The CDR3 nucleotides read TGTGCCAGCAGTGAATCCATAGGGCTCGGGCAGCCCCAGCATTTT.

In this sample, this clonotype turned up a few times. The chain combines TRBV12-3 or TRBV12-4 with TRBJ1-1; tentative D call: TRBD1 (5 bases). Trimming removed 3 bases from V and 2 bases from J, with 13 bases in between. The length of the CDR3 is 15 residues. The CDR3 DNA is TGTGCCAGCAGTTTTTTGGGGCGAGTCAACACTGAAGCTTTCTTT. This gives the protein CASSFLGRVNTEAFF.